Detailed here is one T cell receptor beta chain. The repertoire was sequenced with immunoSEQ multiplex PCR; TCRdb's copy has only in-frame clones and lacks some. Of some 300,000 clones listed, roughly 88% are singletons. These data belong to a study of blood T cell repertoires in COVID-19. The V gene end was trimmed by 1 base and the J gene end by 12 bases; junction bases not matched to a gene: 12. CDR3 length: 15 residues. CDR1 is MDHEN and CDR2 is SYDVKM in the germline V gene. The sequenced sample was PBMCs or T cells enriched from blood (not recorded which). This TCR was sampled from a woman aged 25-40 years who had recovered from COVID-19. The chain links TRBV28 to TRBJ1-1, with 9 bases aligning to TRBD1. The CDR3 coding sequence is TGTGCCAGCAGTTTATCCCCAGGGACAGGGACTGGGCCTTTCTTT. Its protein product is CASSLSPGTGTGPFF.